This is a list of T cell receptor beta chains from one sample in a study of T cells after yellow fever vaccination. Using its own MiXCR run on the 5' RACE reads, TCRdb lists one record per CDR3 protein. The top ten clones hold less than 0.55% of a sample with 200,000 to 300,000 distinct CDR3 sequences, roughly 13% of them seen once. Sequenced here: CD4+ T cells sorted from PBMCs, sampled 45 days after the yellow fever booster vaccination. The origin of the receptors is a young man who received the YFV17D yellow fever vaccine. Both conserved end residues are part of each CDR3. A D gene is named only where the DNA matches it firmly. Clone sizes are given selectively: once, few, many, or a class where the clone is expanded.

d_call,j_call,v_call,cdr3_length,clone_size,cdr3_nt,cdr3_aa
.,TRBJ2-7,TRBV3-1,14,.,TGTGCCAGCAGCCAACGCGGGACCTCCTACGAGCAGTACTTC,CASSQRGTSYEQYF
.,TRBJ1-5,TRBV7-9,12,.,TGTGCCAGCAGCTTAAGTCTTCAGCCCCAGCATTTT,CASSLSLQPQHF
.,TRBJ2-5,TRBV7-8,12,few,TGTGCCAGCAGCTTAGGAGTGAGGGACCAGTACTTC,CASSLGVRDQYF
TRBD1,TRBJ2-7,TRBV29-1,15,few,TGTAGCGTTGAAGGCCGGGACAGGGGAGTCTACGAGCAGTACTTC,CSVEGRDRGVYEQYF
.,TRBJ1-5,TRBV20-1,17,few,TGCAGTGCTAGAGATTTTAGAGAGTCAGGGAACTATCGGCCCCAGCATTTT,CSARDFRESGNYRPQHF
.,TRBJ1-1,TRBV10-3,12,few,TGTGCCATCAGTGAGGCACAGGGTGAAGCTGCCTTT,CAISEAQGEAAF
TRBD2,TRBJ2-2,TRBV12-3/TRBV12-4,20,.,TGTGCCAGCAGACCGACCGGGACTAGCGGAGTCCCCTCGAGCACCGGGGAGCTGTTTTTT,CASRPTGTSGVPSSTGELFF
.,TRBJ2-5,TRBV5-5,14,few,TGTGCCAGCGGGCAGGGGAATGCCGAGGAGACCCAGTACTTC,CASGQGNAEETQYF
.,TRBJ2-3,TRBV20-1,11,.,TGCAGTGCTAGGTTTAGGGATACGCAGTATTTT,CSARFRDTQYF
TRBD1,TRBJ1-5,TRBV4-3,14,.,TGCGCCAGCAGCCAAGAAACAGGGGGAGCGCCCCAGCATTTT,CASSQETGGAPQHF
TRBD1,TRBJ2-5,TRBV7-2,15,.,TGTGCCAGCAGCAACGGCCGGACAGGCGGAGAGACCCAGTACTTC,CASSNGRTGGETQYF
TRBD1,TRBJ2-3,TRBV7-2,16,few,TGTGCCAGCAGCTTAGTCGGGACAGGGGGCGTAGATACGCAGTATTTT,CASSLVGTGGVDTQYF
TRBD1,TRBJ2-2,TRBV9,16,few,TGTGCCAGCAGCATGCCCAGGGGGAGGAACACCGGGGAGCTGTTTTTT,CASSMPRGRNTGELFF
.,TRBJ2-1,TRBV14,13,.,TGTGCCAGAAGCCAAGCCCGTTACAATGAGCAGTTCTTC,CARSQARYNEQFF
TRBD2,TRBJ2-1,TRBV3-1,15,.,TGTGCCAGCACAATTAGCGGGAAATCCTACAATGAGCAGTTCTTC,CASTISGKSYNEQFF
.,TRBJ2-1,TRBV18,13,.,TGTGCCAGCTCACTTCGGGTCCGGGGTGAGCAGTTCTTC,CASSLRVRGEQFF
TRBD2,TRBJ2-5,TRBV7-2,15,few,TGTGCCAGCAGCTTAGTCAATCGCGGGGGAGAGACCCAGTACTTC,CASSLVNRGGETQYF
.,TRBJ2-1,TRBV10-3,14,few,TGTGCCATCAGTGGGGGGGCCTCCTACAATGAGCAGTTCTTC,CAISGGASYNEQFF
.,TRBJ2-1,TRBV6-1,13,many,TGTGCCAGCAGTACCCCAGGGACCCGAGAGGAGTTCTTC,CASSTPGTREEFF
TRBD2,TRBJ2-3,TRBV20-1,16,.,TGCAGTGCTAGACCCCAGACTAGCGGGAGTACAGATACGCAGTATTTT,CSARPQTSGSTDTQYF
TRBD1,TRBJ2-5,TRBV18,13,.,TGTGCCAGCTCAGCGACAGGGGACAGTCACCAGTACTTC,CASSATGDSHQYF
TRBD2,TRBJ2-1,TRBV28,16,few,TGTGCCAGCAGTTTAAGTGGACTAGCGCACCCCAATGAGCAGTTCTTC,CASSLSGLAHPNEQFF
.,TRBJ1-5,TRBV20-1,13,.,TGCAGTGCTAGAGGGGGGGCCCGACAGCCCCAGCATTTT,CSARGGARQPQHF
TRBD2,TRBJ2-3,TRBV5-1,13,many,TGCGCCAGCACAGGTCGGGAGGGAGATACGCAGTATTTT,CASTGREGDTQYF
TRBD1,TRBJ2-5,TRBV20-1,15,few,TGCAGTGCTTATACCGGACAGGGGGGAAAAGAGACCCAGTACTTC,CSAYTGQGGKETQYF
.,TRBJ2-3,TRBV24-1,15,few,TGTGCCACACAAGACCACAGGGACTTGTCAGATACGCAGTATTTT,CATQDHRDLSDTQYF
.,TRBJ2-1,TRBV20-1,13,many,TGCAGTGCTAGTGGCTTTGAAGGGGGTGAGCAGTTCTTC,CSASGFEGGEQFF
TRBD1,TRBJ2-3,TRBV6-1,14,many,TGTGCCAGCAGGGAGACAGGGGTAGCAGATACGCAGTATTTT,CASRETGVADTQYF
TRBD1,TRBJ2-7,TRBV7-2,14,many,TGTGCCAGCAGCCACAGGACAGGGGAGTACGAGCAGTACTTC,CASSHRTGEYEQYF
TRBD1,TRBJ2-3,TRBV13,13,few,TGTGCCACTGGGACAGCGGTCACAGATACGCAGTATTTT,CATGTAVTDTQYF
.,TRBJ2-1,TRBV6-4,15,few,TGTGCCAGCAGTGTGGAGGAGGGGACCTACAATGAGCAGTTCTTC,CASSVEEGTYNEQFF
TRBD2,TRBJ2-1,TRBV7-3,14,many,TGTGCCAGCAGCTTAGCGGGAGGAAACAATGAGCAGTTCTTC,CASSLAGGNNEQFF
.,TRBJ2-1,TRBV19,13,.,TGTGCCAGTAGTATTGGATCTGACAATGAGCAGTTCTTC,CASSIGSDNEQFF
TRBD1,TRBJ1-1,TRBV7-6,16,.,TGTGCCAGCAGCTTAGCCGGACAGGGTACGAACACTGAAGCTTTCTTT,CASSLAGQGTNTEAFF
TRBD2,TRBJ2-1,TRBV19,15,.,TGTGCCAGTAGTCGATTAGCGGGAGTCTACAATGAGCAGTTCTTC,CASSRLAGVYNEQFF
.,TRBJ2-5,TRBV7-6,13,few,TGTGCCAGCAGCTCGAGTCACGGGGAGACCCAGTACTTC,CASSSSHGETQYF
.,TRBJ1-4,TRBV12-3/TRBV12-4,15,.,TGTGCCAGCGTCAACGGAGATTCAACTAATGAAAAACTGTTTTTT,CASVNGDSTNEKLFF
.,TRBJ2-3,TRBV19,15,.,TGTGCCAGTAGCCCGGGAATGGCAAAGGGAGATACGCAGTATTTT,CASSPGMAKGDTQYF
.,TRBJ2-7,TRBV24-1,15,.,TGTGCCACTCCTCCGGGACCTCATCCCCTCTACGAGCAGTACTTC,CATPPGPHPLYEQYF
TRBD2,TRBJ2-3,TRBV12-3/TRBV12-4,20,few,TGTGCCAGCAGTTTAGTGTCCCTAGCGGGAGGGCTACACTTCACAGATACGCAGTATTTT,CASSLVSLAGGLHFTDTQYF
TRBD2,TRBJ2-3,TRBV20-1,12,.,TGCAGGGTAGCGGGAGGGCCGGATACGCAGTATTTT,CRVAGGPDTQYF
.,TRBJ1-5,TRBV2,13,.,TGTGCCAGCCGAGGGACTTCGAAACAGCCCCAGCATTTT,CASRGTSKQPQHF
.,TRBJ2-2,TRBV12-3/TRBV12-4,13,.,TGTGCCAGCAGGGGTGAGGGTGGCGGGGAGCTGTTTTTT,CASRGEGGGELFF
TRBD2,TRBJ2-2,TRBV7-8,14,.,TGTGCCAGCAGCTTAGTACTAGCGACCGGGGAGCTGTTTTTT,CASSLVLATGELFF
TRBD1,TRBJ2-5,TRBV12-3/TRBV12-4,15,.,TGTGCCAGCAGTGCAACATCGACAGGGCGAGAGACCCAGTACTTC,CASSATSTGRETQYF
.,TRBJ2-5,TRBV20-1,13,.,TGCAGTGCTTCGAGGGGGTGGGGAGAGACCCAGTACTTC,CSASRGWGETQYF
TRBD1,TRBJ2-1,TRBV30,14,.,TGTGCCTGGAGTGTACAGGGGAATTACAATGAGCAGTTCTTC,CAWSVQGNYNEQFF
TRBD1,TRBJ2-5,TRBV9,13,.,TGTGCCAGCAGCCTAGGGACAGAAAAGACCCAGTACTTC,CASSLGTEKTQYF
.,TRBJ2-3,TRBV4-2,12,.,TGTGCCAGCAGCCAAAGGAGGGATACGCAGTATTTT,CASSQRRDTQYF
.,TRBJ1-1,TRBV7-2,15,few,TGTGCCAGCAGCTTAAGGCTTCGAGAGAACACTGAAGCTTTCTTT,CASSLRLRENTEAFF
.,TRBJ2-1,TRBV29-1,14,.,TGCAGCGAAAGGGGTCTCGACCACAACAATGAGCAGTTCTTC,CSERGLDHNNEQFF
TRBD2,TRBJ2-5,TRBV6-2/TRBV6-3,16,few,TGTGCCAGCAGCTACGGACTAGCGGGCTTCCAAGAGACCCAGTACTTC,CASSYGLAGFQETQYF
.,TRBJ1-3,TRBV7-9,14,.,TGTGCCAGCAGCACCCGGCAGGCAGGAAACACCATATATTTT,CASSTRQAGNTIYF
TRBD2,TRBJ2-5,TRBV20-1,14,few,TGCAGTGCCAGAGCAGCGGGACGGGGAGAGACCCAGTACTTC,CSARAAGRGETQYF
.,TRBJ2-1,TRBV29-1,9,few,TGCAGCGTCGCCCCGCAGCAGTTCTTC,CSVAPQQFF